The 26 T cell receptor beta chains below come from one sample, sequenced in a study of T cell repertoires in cytomegalovirus infection. Their cognate antigens are unknown. One entry per CDR3 protein, called by TCRdb with MiXCR from the reads. The sample has tens of thousands of distinct CDR3 sequences, around a fifth seen once; the top ten hold about four fifths. The sequencing here drew on CD8+ T cells from cultured PBMCs, taken from culture after CMV antigen stimulation. Every receptor here comes from a human donor in good health (CMV status not recorded). Some clones in this sample may be carry-over from other donors' samples.

This chain uses TRBV9 with TRBJ1-6; D remains ambiguous. Looked up from germline, CDR1 is SGDLS and CDR2 is YYNGEE. The CDR3 consists of 14 residues. V shed 1 base and J shed 10 bases, with 12 bases lying between them. The CDR3 coding sequence is TGTGCCAGCAGCGTATCGGGGTCCCCCTCACCCCTCCACTTT. Translation: CASSVSGSPSPLHF.

The CDR3 DNA reads TGCAGTGCGAGGACCCAGAACACTGAAGCTTTCTTT. This gives the protein CSARTQNTEAFF. V and J are TRBV20-1 and TRBJ1-1; no reliable D call. The V and J ends lost 6 bases and 1 base respectively, with 9 bases between them. This CDR3 has 12 residues. CDR1 and CDR2 from the germline V gene are DFQATT and SNEGSKA (reference sequence).

Only a few counts were recorded for this clonotype. The genes are TRBV7-9 and TRBJ2-7; D possibly matches TRBD1 or TRBD2 (5 bases each). The V gene's germline CDR1 is SEHNR and CDR2 FQNEAQ (reference sequence). V was shortened by 6 bases and J by 7 bases, with 19 bases between the two germline ends. The CDR3 has 14 amino acids. The chain's CDR3 is CASRGDGSPGEQYF. CDR3 nucleotides: TGTGCCAGCAGAGGGGATGGGTCCCCGGGGGAGCAGTACTTC. Complete variable domain (other parts from reference TRBV7-9 and TRBJ2-7): DTGVSQNPRHKITKRGQNVTFRCDPISEHNRLYWYRQTLGQGPEFLTYFQNEAQLEKSRLLSDRFSAERPKGSFSTLEIQRTEQGDSAMYLCASRGDGSPGEQYFGPGTRLTVT.

V and J are TRBV6-4 and TRBJ2-3; D is uncertain. The CDR3 extends over 14 amino acids. The germline V gene encodes CDR1 MRHNA and CDR2 SNTAGT. The V gene lost 3 bases and the J gene lost 3 bases, with 10 bases spanning the gap. The CDR3 is CASSERASTDTQYF. CDR3 in DNA: TGTGCCAGCAGTGAAAGGGCAAGTACAGATACGCAGTATTTT.

The chain links TRBV6-5 to TRBJ2-7; 13 bases map to TRBD2. With 9 bases clipped from V and 0 bases from J, the junction kept 14 bases outside the gene matches. There are 18 residues in the CDR3. Per the germline V gene, CDR1 is MNHEY and CDR2 is SVGAGI. DNA for the CDR3: TGTGCCAGTCGAGAGTGGACTAGCGGGGGCCTCTTCTCCTACGAGCAGTACTTC. Residues: CASREWTSGGLFSYEQYF.

This clonotype was seen only a few times. The chain recombines TRBV7-3 with TRBJ1-3; TRBD1 matches at 7 bases. Per germline, CDR1 SGHTA and CDR2 FQGTGA. The CDR3 spans 14 residues. After removal of 5 bases from V and 10 bases from J, the junction contained 11 bases not matched to a gene. CDR3 DNA sequence: TGTGCCAGCAGCAAAGGGGGCCAGGGAGGTACCATATATTTT. This encodes CASSKGGQGGTIYF.

This rearrangement joins TRBV6-6 to TRBJ2-7; D is undetermined. CDR1 is MNHNY, CDR2 SVGAGI, per germline (reference sequence). V dropped 8 bases and J dropped 6 bases, with 5 bases sitting between them. This CDR3 has 9 amino acids. The CDR3 DNA is TGTGCCAGCGGGTTCGAGCAGTACTTC. Translated, it gives CASGFEQYF.

The rearrangement joins TRBV2 to TRBJ1-4, with D unresolved. The V and J ends lost 3 bases and 0 bases respectively, with 20 bases between them. The CDR3 totals 19 residues. CDR1 and CDR2 (germline): SNHLY, FYNNEI. CDR3 DNA: TGTGCCAGCAGTGAGCCCGAGGCGGCGGAGTTCTCAACTAATGAAAAACTGTTTTTT. Translating gives CASSEPEAAEFSTNEKLFF.

The chain is built from TRBV7-8 and TRBJ1-4; weak D call: TRBD1 (5 bases). From germline, CDR1 is SGHVS and CDR2 FQNEAQ. V lost 5 bases to trimming and J lost 7 bases, with 8 bases between them. This CDR3 comprises 12 residues. This CDR3 is CASSGGGEKLFF. Here the CDR3 DNA reads TGTGCCAGCAGCGGCGGGGGTGAAAAACTGTTTTTT.

Only a few counts were recorded for this clonotype. V is TRBV7-8 and J is TRBJ1-1; the match to TRBD1 covers 10 bases. CDR1 and CDR2 from the germline V gene are SGHVS and FQNEAQ. The length of the CDR3 is 18 residues. Trimming removed 1 base from V and 1 base from J; junction bases left unmatched: 9. CDR3 nucleotides: TGTGCCAGCAGCTTAGTGTTCCGGGACAGGGGACCGAACACTGAAGCTTTCTTT. Its protein product is CASSLVFRDRGPNTEAFF. Drawing the rest from reference TRBV7-8 and TRBJ1-1, the complete variable domain is GAGVSQSPRYKVAKRGQDVALRCDPISGHVSLFWYQQALGQGPEFLTYFQNEAQLDKSGLPSDRFFAERPEGSVSTLKIQRTQQEDSAVYLCASSLVFRDRGPNTEAFFGQGTRLTVV.

This clonotype appeared a few times. The chain carries TRBV7-9 and TRBJ2-5; 10 bases match TRBD1. CDR3 length: 15 residues. V shed 5 bases and J 3 bases; nucleotides not matched to a gene: 6. CDR1 and CDR2 from the germline V gene are SEHNR and FQNEAQ (reference sequence). The CDR3, as DNA: TGTGCCAGCAGCCCACGGACAGGGGGGGAAGAGACCCAGTACTTC. Amino acids: CASSPRTGGEETQYF.

Here the CDR3 DNA reads TGTGCCAGCAGCGCTTTCTCCTACGAGCAGTACTTC. It codes for CASSAFSYEQYF. The rearrangement joins TRBV7-8 to TRBJ2-7, with unresolved D. From germline, CDR1 is SGHVS and CDR2 FQNEAQ. This CDR3 spans 12 amino acids. Trimming shortened V by 5 bases and J by 0 bases, and 5 bases separated the two germline ends.

CDR3 bases: TGTGCCAGCAGTTGGGGGCAGAACACTGAAGCTTTCTTT. This gives the protein CASSWGQNTEAFF. The chain uses TRBV27 and TRBJ1-1, with TRBD1 as a possible D gene (6 bases). Germline values: CDR1 MNHEY, CDR2 SMNVEV (reference sequence). V was cut by 4 bases and J by 1 base, with 7 bases left in between. This CDR3 is built from 13 residues.

Of note for this clonotype: A junction end diverges from the germline sequence, so it may reflect a read error. The chain has TRBV7-9 and TRBJ1-5; 10 bases fit TRBD1. Per germline, CDR1 SEHNR and CDR2 FQNEAQ (reference sequence). The CDR3 has 16 residues. This chain's CDR3 is CASSPSDRGRHQPQHF. CDR3 DNA: TGCGCCAGCAGCCCTAGTGACAGGGGGCGACATCAGCCCCAGCATTTT.

There are a few counts of this clonotype. The V and J genes are TRBV9 and TRBJ2-7; TRBD1 matches 9 bases. The CDR3 loop spans 16 amino acids. V lost 3 bases to trimming and J lost 3 bases; unmatched junction nucleotides: 10. The germline V gene encodes CDR1 SGDLS and CDR2 YYNGEE. CDR3 protein: CASSAGGGTGYYEQYF. The CDR3 bases are TGTGCCAGCAGCGCCGGGGGTGGGACAGGGTACTACGAGCAGTACTTC. Using reference TRBV9 and TRBJ2-7 for the parts outside the CDR3, the full variable domain is DSGVTQTPKHLITATGQRVTLRCSPRSGDLSVYWYQQSLDQGLQFLIQYYNGEERAKGNILERFSAQQFPDLHSELNLSSLELGDSALYFCASSAGGGTGYYEQYFGPGTRLTVT.

This CDR3 reads CASSYPETVSNTEAFF. For the CDR3, the DNA is TGTGCCAGCAGTTACCCCGAGACAGTTTCCAACACTGAAGCTTTCTTT. The chain carries TRBV6-2 or TRBV6-3 and TRBJ1-1; D perhaps matches TRBD1 (5 bases). The CDR3 spans 16 residues. V lost 2 bases, J lost 2 bases, and 15 bases lay in between. Germline assignment: CDR1 MNHEY and CDR2 SVGEGT.

This chain uses TRBV4-3 with TRBJ1-2; D uncertain. V was cut by 0 bases and J by 3 bases, with 11 bases left in between. Germline values: CDR1 LGHNA, CDR2 YSLEER. There are 15 residues in the CDR3. CDR3: CASSQEVLGDYGYTF. CDR3 DNA: TGCGCCAGCAGCCAAGAAGTCCTCGGGGACTATGGCTACACCTTC.

This clonotype was counted only a few times. V is TRBV4-3 and J is TRBJ1-6; a weak D match, TRBD1 (5 bases). The CDR3 has 15 amino acids. Deletions cut 2 bases from V and 6 bases from J, with 11 bases between. Per germline, CDR1 LGHNA and CDR2 YSLEER. CDR3 DNA sequence: TGCGCCAGCAGCCAATCCCGGGGGAGTAATTCACCCCTCCACTTT. Amino acid sequence: CASSQSRGSNSPLHF.

The rearrangement links TRBV7-6 to TRBJ2-1; D is uncertain. In germline, CDR1 is SGHVS, CDR2 FNYEAQ. The CDR3 has 12 amino acids. With 4 bases removed from V and 8 bases from J, the gap between germline ends came to 9 bases. The CDR3 sequence: CASSSGRDEQFF. DNA for the CDR3: TGTGCCAGCAGCTCCGGCCGGGATGAGCAGTTCTTC.

The rearrangement uses TRBV11-2 and TRBJ2-7; D not certain. The V end was cut by 5 bases, the J end by 3 bases, with 8 bases between. CDR1 is SGHAT and CDR2 is FQNNGV in the germline V gene. This CDR3 region has 12 residues. CDR3: CASSLTYYEQYF. The CDR3 DNA sequence: TGTGCCAGCAGCCTAACCTACTACGAGCAGTACTTC. The entire variable domain, with the rest obtained from reference TRBV11-2 and TRBJ2-7, is as follows: EAGVAQSPRYKIIEKRQSVAFWCNPISGHATLYWYQQILGQGPKLLIQFQNNGVVDDSQLPKDRFSAERLKGVDSTLKIQPAKLEDSAVYLCASSLTYYEQYFGPGTRLTVT.

This clonotype was counted between two and nine times. The rearrangement links TRBV7-8 to TRBJ2-7, with TRBD1 identical over 9 bases. The CDR3 is 14 amino acids. V lost 4 bases, J lost 5 bases, and 6 bases stayed unmatched. From germline, CDR1 is SGHVS and CDR2 FQNEAQ. The DNA of the CDR3 is TGTGCCAGCAGCTATGGGACAGGGCCTGACGAGCAGTACTTC. As protein: CASSYGTGPDEQYF.

Of note for this clonotype: The CDR3 ends on some other residue instead of the conserved phenylalanine or tryptophan, so this is likely a read error. V usage is TRBV27 and J usage is TRBJ1-2, with 7 bases that match TRBD1. CDR3 length: 13 amino acids. The germline gives CDR1 MNHEY, CDR2 SMNVEV (reference sequence). The junction had 5 bases not matched to a gene; V was cut back by 7 bases and J by 3 bases. The chain's CDR3 is CASKQGGDYGYTL. CDR3 nucleotide sequence: TGTGCCAGCAAGCAAGGGGGCGACTATGGCTACACCTTG.

The V and J genes are TRBV7-6 and TRBJ2-2, with 7 bases matching TRBD2. This CDR3 is built from 17 residues. The ends lost 1 base at V and 1 base at J; junction bases unmatched: 6. Per germline, CDR1 SGHVS and CDR2 FNYEAQ. In nucleotides, the CDR3 is TGTGCCAGCAGCTTAGTTCCCAGCGGGGTGAACACCGGGGAGCTGTTTTTT. Amino acids: CASSLVPSGVNTGELFF.

This rearrangement joins TRBV7-6 to TRBJ1-2; D is unclear. Germline lookup yields CDR1 SGHVS and CDR2 FNYEAQ. The length of the CDR3 is 14 residues. V lost 1 base to trimming and J lost 4 bases, with 10 bases between them. The chain's CDR3 is CASSLDPGGYGYTF. DNA for the CDR3: TGTGCCAGCAGCTTAGATCCCGGCGGCTATGGCTACACCTTC.

The chain employs TRBV12-3 or TRBV12-4 and TRBJ2-1; unclear D gene. Between the trimmed V and J ends, which lost 3 bases and 5 bases, there was a span of 5 bases. The CDR3 contains 12 residues. CDR3 in amino acids: CASSFADNEQFF. Written as DNA, the CDR3 is TGTGCCAGCAGTTTCGCGGACAATGAGCAGTTCTTC.

This clonotype was detected only a few times. V usage is TRBV6-6 and J usage is TRBJ2-3; no reliable D call. CDR3 length: 14 residues. V gave up 7 bases and J gave up 0 bases, with 11 bases separating them. Germline V gene data show CDR1 as MNHNY and CDR2 as SVGAGI (reference sequence). This CDR3 is CASTVGGSTDTQYF. CDR3 coding DNA: TGTGCCAGCACGGTGGGCGGAAGCACAGATACGCAGTATTTT.